This passage covers 11 T cell receptor beta chains from one sample sequenced in a study of blood T cell repertoires in COVID-19. Sequencing used immunoSEQ multiplex PCR; TCRdb keeps in-frame clones, though not all of them. The sample lists approximately 340,000 clones, roughly 87% occurring once. Sequenced sample: peripheral blood. Source of these receptors: a man aged 25 to 45 with COVID-19, enrolled during active disease.

The chain is built from TRBV27 and TRBJ1-2; D call uncertain. Trimming left V 5 bases short and J 9 bases short, with 16 bases between. The length of the CDR3 is 13 residues. CDR1 is MNHEY, CDR2 SMNVEV, per germline (reference sequence). CDR3 DNA sequence: TGTGCCAGCAGTCAACGCGGGGATTCGAGCTACACCTTC. This codes for CASSQRGDSSYTF.

The chain links TRBV6-1 to TRBJ2-7; D is ambiguous. Trimming cost V 2 bases and J 5 bases, with 10 bases left between them. Germline-derived CDR1 and CDR2 are MNHNS and SASEGT. This CDR3 has 13 residues. Here the CDR3 reads CASSERGNHEQYF. The CDR3 bases are TGTGCCAGCAGTGAAAGAGGTAACCACGAGCAGTACTTC.

This clone appeared a few times. V and J are TRBV7-8 and TRBJ2-7, with TRBD1 as a possible D gene (8 bases). The germline V and J ends were trimmed by 5 bases and 6 bases, with 20 bases remaining between them. CDR1 and CDR2 from the germline V gene are SGHVS and FQNEAQ. The CDR3 sequence is 15 residues long. For the CDR3, the DNA is TGTGCCAGCAGCACCCGGACAGGGAGGGTCTCCGAGCAGTACTTC. It yields the protein CASSTRTGRVSEQYF.

The CDR3, as DNA: TGCAGTGCAAGTACTTCAAGTGGGAGGGCCTTTAATGAGCAGTTCTTC. It codes for CSASTSSGRAFNEQFF. This rearrangement joins TRBV20-1 to TRBJ2-1; TRBD2 aligns across 7 bases. The CDR3 loop spans 16 amino acids. Germline loops: CDR1 DFQATT, CDR2 SNEGSKA (reference sequence). The J segment lost 7 bases and the V segment lost 6 bases, leaving 18 bases of the junction unmatched.

The chain employs TRBV19 and TRBJ1-4, with D possibly being TRBD1 (5 bases). This CDR3 is built from 16 residues. Trimming pared 5 bases from V and 5 bases from J, leaving 18 bases between. The germline V gene has CDR1 LNHDA and CDR2 SQIVND (reference sequence). The CDR3 loop is CASSPGVGTMNEKLFF. The CDR3 nucleotides are TGTGCCAGTAGTCCGGGAGTAGGGACTATGAATGAAAAACTGTTTTTT.

The rearrangement uses TRBV15 and TRBJ1-4, with TRBD1 matching over 12 bases. The CDR3 sequence is 16 residues long. The V gene end was trimmed by 3 bases and the J gene end by 12 bases; junction bases not matched to a gene: 11. The germline V gene encodes CDR1 LNHNV and CDR2 YYDKDF (reference sequence). The CDR3 DNA follows: TGTGCCACCAGCAGGCTAACGGGACAGGGGGCGGTTGAACTGTTTTTT. As protein: CATSRLTGQGAVELFF.

V usage is TRBV7-2 and J usage is TRBJ2-7; D might be TRBD1 (6 bases). Trimming removed 1 base at V and 5 bases at J, with 9 bases between. This CDR3 has 13 amino acids. The V gene's germline CDR1 is SGHTA and CDR2 FQGNSA. The CDR3 region is CASSLGRGNEQYF. The CDR3 DNA is TGTGCCAGCAGCTTAGGTAGGGGGAACGAGCAGTACTTC.

This chain uses TRBV5-4 with TRBJ2-1, with 7 positions matching TRBD1. CDR3 length: 15 amino acids. Germline CDR1 is SGHNT and CDR2 is YYREEE (reference sequence). The junction had 8 bases not matched to a gene; V was cut back by 3 bases and J by 5 bases. The CDR3 sequence: CASSSTKDRNNEQFF. The CDR3 coding sequence is TGTGCCAGCAGCTCAACAAAGGACAGGAACAATGAGCAGTTCTTC.

The chain is built from TRBV28 and TRBJ2-2; TRBD1 is a possible D gene (6 bases). In germline, CDR1 is MDHEN, CDR2 SYDVKM. This CDR3 comprises 15 residues. Trimming took 5 bases from V and 5 from J, leaving 15 bases between them. The CDR3 DNA reads TGTGCCAGCAGTCAAAGGGGGACCAAAACCGGGGAGCTGTTTTTT. Its translation is CASSQRGTKTGELFF.

The chain combines TRBV12-3 or TRBV12-4 with TRBJ1-1; the D is unclear. This CDR3 has 13 residues. The ends were cut back, 6 bases at V and 2 bases at J, with 10 bases in the middle. CDR3 bases: TGTGCCAGCAGGCTTCGGGGTAACACTGAAGCTTTCTTT. Encoded protein: CASRLRGNTEAFF.

Regarding this clone: The junction departs from germline at one end; a sequencing error may be responsible. The genes are TRBV7-2 and TRBJ1-1, with D possibly being TRBD1 (6 bases). The CDR3 is 14 amino acids. Germline V gene lookup returns CDR1 SGHTA and CDR2 FQGNSA. The CDR3 DNA reads TGTGCCAGCAGCTTCTTTGTGACAGGTATCGAAGCGGGGTTT. Translated, it gives CASSFFVTGIEAGF.